This T cell receptor (beta chain) was retrieved from a study of CD8 T cells in Susac syndrome. Study-wide background: Clinical remission applied to fewer than ten sequenced Susac syndrome patients, and roughly 6 had active disease. When their blood was taken, the Susac syndrome patients had either not yet had any therapy, were taking corticosteroids, or were taking intravenous immunoglobulin alone.

Germline-derived CDR1 and CDR2 are MNHEY and SVGAGI. Unmatched junction bases numbered 4, after V lost 5 bases and J lost 7 bases. The CDR3 runs to 15 residues. cDNA came from about 0.46 to 1 ug RNA primed by random hexamers. Across 54 Vbeta and 13 Jbeta, TCR beta CDR3 was amplified with immunoSEQ multiplex PCR. TCRdb re-called the immunoSEQ multiplex PCR reads with MiXCR, one entry per CDR3 protein. The sample contains 95,000 to 150,000 distinct CDR3 sequences, around 94% of which appear only once. The V and J genes are TRBV6-5 and TRBJ2-1; TRBD2 matches at 14 bases. The clonotype comes from a human donor with Susac syndrome. Input material: CD8+ T cells from PBMCs. The CDR3 loop is CASSPRLAGGNEQFF. The DNA of the CDR3 is TGTGCCAGCAGTCCCCGACTAGCGGGGGGGAATGAGCAGTTCTTC.